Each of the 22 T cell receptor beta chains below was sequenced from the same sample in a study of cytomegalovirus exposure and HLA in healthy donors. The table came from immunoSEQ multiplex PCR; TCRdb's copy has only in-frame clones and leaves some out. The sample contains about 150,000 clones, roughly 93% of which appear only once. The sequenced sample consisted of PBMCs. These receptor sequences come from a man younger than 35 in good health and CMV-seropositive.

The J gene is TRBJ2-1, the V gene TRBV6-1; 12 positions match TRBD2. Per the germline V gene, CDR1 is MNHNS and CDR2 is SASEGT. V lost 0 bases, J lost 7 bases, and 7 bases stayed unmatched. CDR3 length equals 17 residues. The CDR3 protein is CASSEARASGRGNEQFF. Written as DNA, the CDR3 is TGTGCCAGCAGTGAAGCGCGGGCTAGCGGGAGGGGTAATGAGCAGTTCTTC.

As DNA, the CDR3 is TGCGCCAGCAGCTATGGACAGGGGGCCTCGAACTATGGCTACACCTTC. It is translated as CASSYGQGASNYGYTF. This chain joins TRBV5-1 and TRBJ1-2; 11 nucleotides agree with TRBD1. Germline-derived CDR1 and CDR2 are SGHRS and YFSETQ. The junction had 6 bases not matched to a gene; V was cut back by 3 bases and J by 2 bases. This CDR3 comprises 16 residues.

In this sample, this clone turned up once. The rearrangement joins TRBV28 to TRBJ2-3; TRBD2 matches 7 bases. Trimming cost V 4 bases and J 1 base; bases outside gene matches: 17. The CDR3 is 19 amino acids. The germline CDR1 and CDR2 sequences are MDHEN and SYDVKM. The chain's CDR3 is CASSSLIPPASGRTDTQYF. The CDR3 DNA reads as TGTGCCAGCAGTTCCCTTATCCCCCCGGCTAGCGGACGCACAGATACGCAGTATTTT. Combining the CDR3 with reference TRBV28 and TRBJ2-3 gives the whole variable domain DVKVTQSSRYLVKRTGEKVFLECVQDMDHENMFWYRQDPGLGLRLIYFSYDVKMKEKGDIPEGYSVSREKKERFSLILESASTNQTSMYLCASSSLIPPASGRTDTQYFGPGTRLTVL.

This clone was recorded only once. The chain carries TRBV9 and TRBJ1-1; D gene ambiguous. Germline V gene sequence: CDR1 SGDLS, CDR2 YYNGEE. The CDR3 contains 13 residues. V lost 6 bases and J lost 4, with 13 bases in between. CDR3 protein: CASNTEAGTEAFF. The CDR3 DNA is TGTGCCAGCAACACCGAGGCTGGCACTGAAGCTTTCTTT.

This CDR3 is CASSLGRRTSGSQYNEQFF. For the CDR3, the DNA is TGTGCCAGCAGCTTAGGGCGCAGGACTAGCGGGAGTCAATACAATGAGCAGTTCTTC. The rearrangement links TRBV7-8 to TRBJ2-1, with 13 bases lining up with TRBD2. The V and J ends lost 1 base and 4 bases, in that order; junction bases with no gene match: 10. CDR3 length equals 19 residues. Germline-derived CDR1 and CDR2 are SGHVS and FQNEAQ.

CDR3 bases: TGTGCCAGCAGTGCCTCGACAGGGGGAAACACCATATATTTT. Translation: CASSASTGGNTIYF. The V call is TRBV27, the J call TRBJ1-3; 7 bases align to TRBD1. V lost 5 bases to trimming and J lost 4 bases; unmatched junction nucleotides: 5. The CDR3 length is 14 residues. CDR1 and CDR2 from the germline V gene are MNHEY and SMNVEV (reference sequence).

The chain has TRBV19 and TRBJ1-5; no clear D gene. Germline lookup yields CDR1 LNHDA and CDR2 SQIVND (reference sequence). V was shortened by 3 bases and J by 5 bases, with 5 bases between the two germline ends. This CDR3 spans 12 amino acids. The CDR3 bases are TGTGCCAGTAGTATCCGAGATCAGCCCCAGCATTTT. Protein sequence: CASSIRDQPQHF.

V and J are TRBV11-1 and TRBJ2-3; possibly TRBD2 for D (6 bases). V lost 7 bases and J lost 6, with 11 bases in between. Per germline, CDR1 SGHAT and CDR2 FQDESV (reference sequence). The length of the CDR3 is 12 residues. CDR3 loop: CASTTGRDTQYF. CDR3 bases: TGTGCCAGCACCACTGGGAGGGATACGCAGTATTTT. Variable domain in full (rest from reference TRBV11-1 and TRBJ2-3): EAEVAQSPRYKITEKSQAVAFWCDPISGHATLYWYRQILGQGPELLVQFQDESVVDDSQLPKDRFSAERLKGVDSTLKIQPAELGDSAMYLCASTTGRDTQYFGPGTRLTVL.

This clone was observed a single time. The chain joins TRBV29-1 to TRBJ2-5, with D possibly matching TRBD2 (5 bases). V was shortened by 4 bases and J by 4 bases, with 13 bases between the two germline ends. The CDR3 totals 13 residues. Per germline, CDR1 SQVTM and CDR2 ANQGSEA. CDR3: CSVGEGVGETQYF. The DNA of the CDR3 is TGCAGCGTTGGTGAGGGAGTTGGAGAGACCCAGTACTTC. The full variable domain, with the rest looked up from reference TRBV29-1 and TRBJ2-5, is SAVISQKPSRDICQRGTSLTIQCQVDSQVTMMFWYRQQPGQSLTLIATANQGSEATYESGFVIDKFPISRPNLTFSTLTVSNMSPEDSSIYLCSVGEGVGETQYFGPGTRLLVL.

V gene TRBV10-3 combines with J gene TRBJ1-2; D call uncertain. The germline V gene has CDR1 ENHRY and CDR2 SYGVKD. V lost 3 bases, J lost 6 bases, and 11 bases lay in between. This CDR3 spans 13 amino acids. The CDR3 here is CAISELESNGYTF. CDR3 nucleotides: TGTGCCATCAGTGAATTAGAATCGAATGGCTACACCTTC.

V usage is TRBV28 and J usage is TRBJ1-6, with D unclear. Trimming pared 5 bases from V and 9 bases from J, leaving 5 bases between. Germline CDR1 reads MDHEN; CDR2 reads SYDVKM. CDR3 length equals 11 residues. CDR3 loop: CASSEFSPLHF. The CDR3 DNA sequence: TGTGCCAGCAGTGAGTTTTCACCCCTCCACTTT.

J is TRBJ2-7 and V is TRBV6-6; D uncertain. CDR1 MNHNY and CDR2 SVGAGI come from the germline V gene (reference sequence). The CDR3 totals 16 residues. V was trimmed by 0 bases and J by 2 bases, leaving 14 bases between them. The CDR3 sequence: CASSYSWSDSAYEQYF. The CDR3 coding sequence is TGTGCCAGCAGTTACTCTTGGTCTGACTCAGCCTACGAGCAGTACTTC.

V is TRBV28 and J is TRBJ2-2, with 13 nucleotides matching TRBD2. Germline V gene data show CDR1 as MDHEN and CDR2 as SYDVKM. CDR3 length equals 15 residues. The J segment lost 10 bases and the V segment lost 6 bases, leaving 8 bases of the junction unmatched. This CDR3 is CASSHQTSGRSELFF. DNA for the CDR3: TGTGCCAGCAGCCATCAGACTAGCGGGAGGTCGGAGCTGTTTTTT.

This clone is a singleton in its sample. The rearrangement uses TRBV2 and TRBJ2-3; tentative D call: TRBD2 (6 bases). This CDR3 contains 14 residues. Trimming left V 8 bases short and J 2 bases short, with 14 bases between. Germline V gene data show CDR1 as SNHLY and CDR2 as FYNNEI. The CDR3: CASGKGLATDTQYF. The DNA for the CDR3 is TGTGCCAGCGGGAAGGGACTCGCCACAGATACGCAGTATTTT.

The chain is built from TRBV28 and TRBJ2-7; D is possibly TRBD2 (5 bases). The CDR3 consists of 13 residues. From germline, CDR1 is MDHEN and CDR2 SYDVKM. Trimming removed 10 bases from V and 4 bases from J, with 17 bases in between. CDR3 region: CATSRPGKYEQYF. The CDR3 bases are TGTGCCACCAGCCGGCCGGGAAAGTACGAGCAGTACTTC. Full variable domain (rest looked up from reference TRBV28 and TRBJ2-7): DVKVTQSSRYLVKRTGEKVFLECVQDMDHENMFWYRQDPGLGLRLIYFSYDVKMKEKGDIPEGYSVSREKKERFSLILESASTNQTSMYLCATSRPGKYEQYFGPGTRLTVT.

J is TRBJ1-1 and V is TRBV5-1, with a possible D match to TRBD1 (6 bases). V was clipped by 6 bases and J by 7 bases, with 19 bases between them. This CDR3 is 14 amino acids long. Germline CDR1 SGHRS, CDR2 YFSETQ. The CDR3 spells CASKLSRGTDEAFF. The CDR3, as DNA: TGCGCCAGCAAACTGAGTAGGGGGACGGATGAAGCTTTCTTT. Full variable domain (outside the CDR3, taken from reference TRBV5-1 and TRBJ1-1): KAGVTQTPRYLIKTRGQQVTLSCSPISGHRSVSWYQQTPGQGLQFLFEYFSETQRNKGNFPGRFSGRQFSNSRSEMNVSTLELGDSALYLCASKLSRGTDEAFFGQGTRLTVV.

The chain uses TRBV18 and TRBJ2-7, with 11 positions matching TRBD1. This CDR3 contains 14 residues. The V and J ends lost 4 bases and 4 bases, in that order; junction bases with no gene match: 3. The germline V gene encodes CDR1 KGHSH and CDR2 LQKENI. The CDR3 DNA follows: TGTGCCAGCTCACGGGACAGGGGGAAGTACGAGCAGTACTTC. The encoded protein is CASSRDRGKYEQYF.

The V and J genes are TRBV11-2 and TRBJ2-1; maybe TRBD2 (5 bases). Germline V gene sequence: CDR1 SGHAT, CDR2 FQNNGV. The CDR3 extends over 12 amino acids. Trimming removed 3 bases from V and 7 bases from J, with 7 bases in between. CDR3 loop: CASSFWENEQFF. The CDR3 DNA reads TGTGCCAGCAGCTTTTGGGAGAATGAGCAGTTCTTC.

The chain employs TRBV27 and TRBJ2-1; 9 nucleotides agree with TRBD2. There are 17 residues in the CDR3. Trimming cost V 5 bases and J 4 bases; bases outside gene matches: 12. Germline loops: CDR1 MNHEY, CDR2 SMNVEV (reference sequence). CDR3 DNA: TGTGCCAGCAGTCCCTTTAGGGGGAGCGGGGGGTACAATGAGCAGTTCTTC. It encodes CASSPFRGSGGYNEQFF.

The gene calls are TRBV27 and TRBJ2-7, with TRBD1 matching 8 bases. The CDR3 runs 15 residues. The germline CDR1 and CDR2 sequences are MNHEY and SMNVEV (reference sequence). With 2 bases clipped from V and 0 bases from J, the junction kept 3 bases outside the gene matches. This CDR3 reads CASSLMGTGSYEQYF. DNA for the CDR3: TGTGCCAGCAGTTTAATGGGGACAGGCTCCTACGAGCAGTACTTC.

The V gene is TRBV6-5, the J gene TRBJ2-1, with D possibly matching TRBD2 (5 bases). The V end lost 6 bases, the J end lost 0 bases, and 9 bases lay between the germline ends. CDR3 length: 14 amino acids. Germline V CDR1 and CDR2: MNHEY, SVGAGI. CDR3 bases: TGTGCCAGCAGGCGGACTTACTCCTACAATGAGCAGTTCTTC. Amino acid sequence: CASRRTYSYNEQFF.

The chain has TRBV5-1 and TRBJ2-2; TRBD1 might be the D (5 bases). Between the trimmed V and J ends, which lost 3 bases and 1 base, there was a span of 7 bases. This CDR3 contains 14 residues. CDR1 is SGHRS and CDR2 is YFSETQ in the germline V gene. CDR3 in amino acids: CASSSQGNTGELFF. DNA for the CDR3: TGCGCCAGCAGCTCTCAGGGGAACACCGGGGAGCTGTTTTTT.